The clone carrying this TCR beta chain showed up just a few times. Its antigen is unidentified. This specimen comes from a study of T-cell reconstitution after alpha-beta-depleted transplantation in children. In germline, CDR1 is KGHDR, CDR2 SFDVKD. V lost 5 bases to trimming and J lost 8 bases, with 12 bases between them. The CDR3 is 13 amino acids. Unique molecular identifiers were incorporated into the prepared TCRbeta library. TCRdb itself ran the PCR reads through MiXCR, one entry per CDR3 protein. Of hundreds of thousands of distinct CDR3 sequences detected, 20% to 25% appear once; the ten largest clones hold 14%. Notes on the study in general: Several hundred expanded graft clones reportedly gave rise to the alpha-beta T cells present about two months after transplant. Certain patients had high TCRbeta diversity at day 60, and it came from recipient T cells and thymic progenitors that survived.

The sample consisted of PBMCs, mostly from graft donor cells, taken 360 days after TCRalphabeta/CD19-depleted stem cell transplant. The chain has TRBV24-1 and TRBJ2-1, with D possibly called TRBD1 or TRBD2 (5 bases each). The TCR originated in a boy in the first two years of life who had a stem cell transplant for acute myeloid leukemia, so the T cells may come from the graft donor. CDR3 DNA sequence: TGTGCCACCAGTGTGCGGCAGGGAGATGAGCAGTTCTTC. This gives the protein CATSVRQGDEQFF.